This T cell receptor (beta chain) was found in a study of blood T cell repertoires in COVID-19. Study information: Acute-phase and convalescent COVID-19 samples originated in the United States, Italy and Spain. Sample material is recorded as cDNA or gDNA derived from T cells, B-cell-depleted T cells, or PBMCs.

The CDR3 extends over 12 amino acids. The germline V gene has CDR1 LGHDT and CDR2 YNNKEL (reference sequence). Per the study methods: Scientists estimated how many nucleated cells there were by amplifying reference gene primers. Clones were sequenced by immunoSEQ multiplex PCR, and TCRdb holds only the in-frame ones, with some missing. V, J and clone size were drawn from that table, and D and trimming were deduced from the DNA. The data contain 40,000 to 50,000 clones, approximately 80% of them seen just once; the ten biggest clones take up 7.5% to 10%. On this clone: Its ends do not fully match the called genes, so a read error is possible.

Specimen: peripheral blood. The source of this sequence is a man aged 65-85 years with active or convalescent COVID-19. The chain links TRBV3-1 (or the pseudogene TRBV3-2) to TRBJ2-1; TRBD2 agrees at 8 bases. The CDR3 DNA is TGTGCCAGCAGCCCCCCGGGGGGGCAATTCGTCTTC. Its protein is CASSPPGGQFVF.